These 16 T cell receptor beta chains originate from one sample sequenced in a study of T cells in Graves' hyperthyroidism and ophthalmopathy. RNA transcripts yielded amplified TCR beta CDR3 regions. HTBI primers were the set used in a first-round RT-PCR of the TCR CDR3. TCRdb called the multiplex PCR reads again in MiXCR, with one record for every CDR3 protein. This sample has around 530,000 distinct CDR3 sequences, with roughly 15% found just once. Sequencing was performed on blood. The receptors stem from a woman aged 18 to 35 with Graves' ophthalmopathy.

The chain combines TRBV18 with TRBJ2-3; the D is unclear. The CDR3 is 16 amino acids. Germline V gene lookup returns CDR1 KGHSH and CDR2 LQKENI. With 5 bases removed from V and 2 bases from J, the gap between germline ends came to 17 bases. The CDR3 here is CASSYTDGFNTDTQYF. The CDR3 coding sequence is TGTGCCAGCTCATATACGGACGGATTTAACACAGATACGCAGTATTTT.

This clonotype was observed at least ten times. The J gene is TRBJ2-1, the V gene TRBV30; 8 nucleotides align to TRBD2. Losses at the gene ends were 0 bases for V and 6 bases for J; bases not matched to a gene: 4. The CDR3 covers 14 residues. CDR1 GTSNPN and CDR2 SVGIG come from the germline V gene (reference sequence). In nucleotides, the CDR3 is TGTGCCTGGAGTGTCGCGCGGGAGGTCAATGAGCAGTTCTTC. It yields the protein CAWSVAREVNEQFF.

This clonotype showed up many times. Written as DNA, the CDR3 is TGTGCCAGCAGCTTAGTCGGCGAGCAGTACTTC. Its protein is CASSLVGEQYF. The chain carries TRBV11-2 and TRBJ2-7; no definite D call. The CDR3 has 11 amino acids. Germline V gives CDR1 SGHAT, CDR2 FQNNGV. Trimming removed 1 base from V and 6 bases from J, with 4 bases in between.

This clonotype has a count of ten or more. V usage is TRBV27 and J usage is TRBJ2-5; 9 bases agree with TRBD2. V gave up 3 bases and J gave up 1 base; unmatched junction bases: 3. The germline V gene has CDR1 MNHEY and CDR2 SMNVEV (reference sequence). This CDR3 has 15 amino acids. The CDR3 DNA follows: TGTGCCAGCAGTTTGGCGGGAGGGCCCCAAGAGACCCAGTACTTC. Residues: CASSLAGGPQETQYF.

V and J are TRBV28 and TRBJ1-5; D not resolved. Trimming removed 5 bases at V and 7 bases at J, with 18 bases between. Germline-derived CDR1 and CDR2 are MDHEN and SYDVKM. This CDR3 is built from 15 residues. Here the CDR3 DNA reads TGTGCCAGCAGTCCCCCCCCGTTGGGGTCGCAGCCCCAGCATTTT. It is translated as CASSPPPLGSQPQHF. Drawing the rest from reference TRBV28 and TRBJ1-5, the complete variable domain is DVKVTQSSRYLVKRTGEKVFLECVQDMDHENMFWYRQDPGLGLRLIYFSYDVKMKEKGDIPEGYSVSREKKERFSLILESASTNQTSMYLCASSPPPLGSQPQHFGDGTRLSIL.

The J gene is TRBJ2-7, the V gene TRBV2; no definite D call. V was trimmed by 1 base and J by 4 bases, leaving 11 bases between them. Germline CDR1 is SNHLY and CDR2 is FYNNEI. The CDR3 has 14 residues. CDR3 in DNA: TGTGCCAGCAGTGAAGGGACGATTCCATACGAGCAGTACTTC. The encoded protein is CASSEGTIPYEQYF.

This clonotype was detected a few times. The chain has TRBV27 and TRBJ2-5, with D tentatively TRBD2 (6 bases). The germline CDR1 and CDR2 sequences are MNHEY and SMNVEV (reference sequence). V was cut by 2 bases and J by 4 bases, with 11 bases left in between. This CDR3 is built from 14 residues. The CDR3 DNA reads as TGTGCCAGCAGTTTAGGCGGGGCCCCAGAGACCCAGTACTTC. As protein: CASSLGGAPETQYF.

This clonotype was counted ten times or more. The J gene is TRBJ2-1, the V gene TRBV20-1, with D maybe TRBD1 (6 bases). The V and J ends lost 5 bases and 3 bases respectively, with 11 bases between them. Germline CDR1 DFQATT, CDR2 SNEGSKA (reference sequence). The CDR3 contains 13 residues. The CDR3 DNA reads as TGCAGTGCTCCCGAGGACAGCTACAATGAGCAGTTCTTC. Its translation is CSAPEDSYNEQFF.

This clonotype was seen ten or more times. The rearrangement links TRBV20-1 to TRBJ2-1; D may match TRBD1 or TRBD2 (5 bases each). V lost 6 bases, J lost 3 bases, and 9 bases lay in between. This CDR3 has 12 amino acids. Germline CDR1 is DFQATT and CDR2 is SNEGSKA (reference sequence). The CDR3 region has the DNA TGCAGTGCGCAGGGAGACTACAATGAGCAGTTCTTC. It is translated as CSAQGDYNEQFF.

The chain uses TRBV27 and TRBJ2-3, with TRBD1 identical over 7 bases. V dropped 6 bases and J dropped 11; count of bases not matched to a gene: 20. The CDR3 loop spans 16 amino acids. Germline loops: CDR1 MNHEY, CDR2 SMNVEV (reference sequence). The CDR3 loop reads CASSFTGTEPTWGQYF. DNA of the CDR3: TGTGCCAGCAGCTTTACCGGGACAGAGCCTACATGGGGGCAGTATTTT.

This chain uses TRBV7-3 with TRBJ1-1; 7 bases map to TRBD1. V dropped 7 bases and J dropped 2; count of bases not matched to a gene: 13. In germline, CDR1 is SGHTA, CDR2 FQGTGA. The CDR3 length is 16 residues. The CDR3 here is CASTPPDRATNTEAFF. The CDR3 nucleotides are TGTGCCAGCACCCCACCCGACAGGGCCACAAACACTGAAGCTTTCTTT.

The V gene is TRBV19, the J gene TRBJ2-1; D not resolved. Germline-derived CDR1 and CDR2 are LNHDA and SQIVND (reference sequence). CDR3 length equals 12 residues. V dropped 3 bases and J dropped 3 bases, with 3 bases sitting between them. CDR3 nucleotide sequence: TGTGCCAGTAGTATGGGCTACAATGAGCAGTTCTTC. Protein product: CASSMGYNEQFF.

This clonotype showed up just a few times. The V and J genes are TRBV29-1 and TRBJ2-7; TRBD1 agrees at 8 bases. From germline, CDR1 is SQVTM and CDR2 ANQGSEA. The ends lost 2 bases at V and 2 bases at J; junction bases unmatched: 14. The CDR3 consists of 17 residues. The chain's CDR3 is CSVERGNPGQEAYEQYF. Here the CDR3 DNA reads TGCAGCGTTGAAAGAGGAAATCCGGGACAGGAAGCCTACGAGCAGTACTTC.

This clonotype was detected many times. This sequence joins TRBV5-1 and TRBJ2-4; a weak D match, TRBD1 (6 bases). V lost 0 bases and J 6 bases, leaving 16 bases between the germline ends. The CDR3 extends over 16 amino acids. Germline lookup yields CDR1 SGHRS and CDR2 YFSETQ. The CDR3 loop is CASSLEQGRVGNIQYF. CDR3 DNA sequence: TGCGCCAGCAGCTTGGAACAGGGACGGGTCGGAAACATTCAGTACTTC.

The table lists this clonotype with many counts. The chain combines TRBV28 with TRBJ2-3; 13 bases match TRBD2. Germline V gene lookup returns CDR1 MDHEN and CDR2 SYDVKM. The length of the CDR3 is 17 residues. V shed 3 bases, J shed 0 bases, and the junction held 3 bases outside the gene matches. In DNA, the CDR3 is TGTGCCAGCAGTTTCGGGACTAGCGGGGACAGCACAGATACGCAGTATTTT. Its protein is CASSFGTSGDSTDTQYF. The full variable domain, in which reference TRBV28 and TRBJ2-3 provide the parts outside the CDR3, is DVKVTQSSRYLVKRTGEKVFLECVQDMDHENMFWYRQDPGLGLRLIYFSYDVKMKEKGDIPEGYSVSREKKERFSLILESASTNQTSMYLCASSFGTSGDSTDTQYFGPGTRLTVL.

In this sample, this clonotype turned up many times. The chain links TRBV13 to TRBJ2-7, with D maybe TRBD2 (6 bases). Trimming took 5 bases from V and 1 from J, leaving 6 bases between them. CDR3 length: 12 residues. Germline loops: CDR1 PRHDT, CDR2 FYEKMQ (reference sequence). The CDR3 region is CASSRESYEQYF. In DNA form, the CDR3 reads TGTGCCAGCAGCCGGGAGTCCTACGAGCAGTACTTC.